This TCR beta chain emerged from a study of cytomegalovirus exposure and HLA in healthy donors. The overall study: Unique TCRs numbering around 85 million, obtained from HLA-typed donors, made up an early data release.

Study-level findings and limits: More clonal expansion characterized HLA-associated TCR beta chains than equally common others in a later analysis. The study flagged approximately 180 TCR beta chains as cytomegalovirus-associated.

It was with 60 Vbeta and 13 Jbeta primers that the PCR ran. Assay used: immunoSEQ multiplex PCR; TCRdb lists only in-frame clones, some missing. Of fewer than 200,000 clones in the sample, 70% to 80% were seen once. On this clone: Its antigen remains unidentified.

The donors (healthy individuals) were bone marrow donors. Germline V CDR1 and CDR2: LNHDA, SQIVND (reference sequence). The CDR3 sequence is 13 residues long. The specimen sequenced was PBMCs. J is TRBJ2-5 and V is TRBV19; no firm D call. The J call is uncertain, as TRBJ2-7 better fits the DNA end. The source is a man aged 60-69 years in good health and CMV-seronegative. CDR3 sequence (DNA): TGTGCCAGTAGTGCAGAGGCAATCTCCGAGCAGTACTTC. It encodes CASSAEAISEQYF.